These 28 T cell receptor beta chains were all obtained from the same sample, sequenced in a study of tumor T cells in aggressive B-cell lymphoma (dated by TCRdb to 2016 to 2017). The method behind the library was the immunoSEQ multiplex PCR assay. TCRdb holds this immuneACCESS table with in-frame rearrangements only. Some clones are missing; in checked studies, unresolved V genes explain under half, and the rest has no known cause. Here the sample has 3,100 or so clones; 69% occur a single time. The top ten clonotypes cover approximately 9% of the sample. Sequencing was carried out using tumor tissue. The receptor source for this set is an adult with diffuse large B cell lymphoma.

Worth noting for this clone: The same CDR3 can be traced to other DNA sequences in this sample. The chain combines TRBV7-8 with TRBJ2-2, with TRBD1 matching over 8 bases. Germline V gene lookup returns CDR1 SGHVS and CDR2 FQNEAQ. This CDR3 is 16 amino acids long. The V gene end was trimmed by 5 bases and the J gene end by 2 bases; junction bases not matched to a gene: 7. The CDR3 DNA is TGTGCCAGCAGCCCACAGGGGGGCATAAACACCGGGGAGCTGTTTTTT. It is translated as CASSPQGGINTGELFF.

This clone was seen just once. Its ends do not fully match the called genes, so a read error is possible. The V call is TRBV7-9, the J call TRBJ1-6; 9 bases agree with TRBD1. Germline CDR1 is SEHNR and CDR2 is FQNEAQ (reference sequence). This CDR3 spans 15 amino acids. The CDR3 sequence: CSSSEGQGDNSPLHF. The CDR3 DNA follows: TGTTCCAGCAGCGAGGGACAGGGAGATAATTCACCCCTCCACTTT. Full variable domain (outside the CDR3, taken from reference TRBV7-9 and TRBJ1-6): DTGVSQNPRHKITKRGQNVTFRCDPISEHNRLYWYRQTLGQGPEFLTYFQNEAQLEKSRLLSDRFSAERPKGSFSTLEIQRTEQGDSAMYLCSSSEGQGDNSPLHFGNGTRLTVT.

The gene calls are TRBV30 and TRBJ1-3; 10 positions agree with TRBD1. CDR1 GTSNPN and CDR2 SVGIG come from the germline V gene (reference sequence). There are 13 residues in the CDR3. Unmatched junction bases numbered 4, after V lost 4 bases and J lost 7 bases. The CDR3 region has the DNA TGTGCCTGGACGGTGACAGGGGGCAACACCATATATTTT. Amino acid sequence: CAWTVTGGNTIYF.

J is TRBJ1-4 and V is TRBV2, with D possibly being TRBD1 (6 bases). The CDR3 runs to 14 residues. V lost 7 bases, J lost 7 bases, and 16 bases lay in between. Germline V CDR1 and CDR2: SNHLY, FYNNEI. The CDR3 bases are TGTGCCAGCAACCTACAGGGAAGGGGTGAAAAACTGTTTTTT. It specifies CASNLQGRGEKLFF.

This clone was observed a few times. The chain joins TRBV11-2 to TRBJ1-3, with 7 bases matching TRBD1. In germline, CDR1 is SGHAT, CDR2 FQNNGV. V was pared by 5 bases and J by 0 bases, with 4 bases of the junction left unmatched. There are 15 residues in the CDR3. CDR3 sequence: CASSPRQGSGNTIYF. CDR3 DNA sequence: TGTGCCAGCAGCCCCCGACAGGGCTCTGGAAACACCATATATTTT.

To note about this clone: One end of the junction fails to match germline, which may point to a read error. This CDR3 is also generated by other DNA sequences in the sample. The CDR3 DNA follows: TGTGCCAGTAGCCAAGATCGCAGGGTTGGAAACACCATATATTTT. Translating it yields CASSQDRRVGNTIYF. This sequence joins TRBV4-2 and TRBJ1-3, with a weak D call TRBD1 (5 bases). Germline V lookup: CDR1 LGHNA, CDR2 YNFKEQ. The CDR3 extends over 15 amino acids.

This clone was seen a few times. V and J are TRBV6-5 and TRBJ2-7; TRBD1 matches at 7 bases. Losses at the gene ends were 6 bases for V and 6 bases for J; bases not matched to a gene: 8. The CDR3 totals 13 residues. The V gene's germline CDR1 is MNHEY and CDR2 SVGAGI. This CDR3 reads CASSLQTGSEQYF. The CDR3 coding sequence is TGTGCCAGCAGCTTACAGACAGGGTCCGAGCAGTACTTC.

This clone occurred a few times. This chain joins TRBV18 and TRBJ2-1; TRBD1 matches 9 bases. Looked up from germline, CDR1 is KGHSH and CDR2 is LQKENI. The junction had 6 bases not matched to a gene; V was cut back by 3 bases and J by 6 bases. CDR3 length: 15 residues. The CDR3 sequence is CASSPFGTGSNEQFF. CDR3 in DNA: TGTGCCAGCTCACCCTTCGGGACAGGGAGCAATGAGCAGTTCTTC. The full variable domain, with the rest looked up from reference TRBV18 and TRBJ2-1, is NAGVMQNPRHLVRRRGQEARLRCSPMKGHSHVYWYRQLPEEGLKFMVYLQKENIIDESGMPKERFSAEFPKEGPSILRIQQVVRGDSAAYFCASSPFGTGSNEQFFGPGTRLTVL.

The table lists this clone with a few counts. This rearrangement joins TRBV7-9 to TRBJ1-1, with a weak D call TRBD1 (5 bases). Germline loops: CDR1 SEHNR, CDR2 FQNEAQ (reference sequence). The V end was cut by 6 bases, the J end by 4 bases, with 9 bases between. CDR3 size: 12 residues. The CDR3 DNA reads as TGTGCCAGCAGGGCGGGGGGCACTGAAGCTTTCTTT. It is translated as CASRAGGTEAFF.

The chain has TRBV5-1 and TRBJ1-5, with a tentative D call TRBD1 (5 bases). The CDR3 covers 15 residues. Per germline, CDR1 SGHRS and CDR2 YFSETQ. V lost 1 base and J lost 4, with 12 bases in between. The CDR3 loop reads CASSLSGAPNQPQHF. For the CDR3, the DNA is TGCGCCAGCAGCTTGAGTGGGGCCCCTAATCAGCCCCAGCATTTT.

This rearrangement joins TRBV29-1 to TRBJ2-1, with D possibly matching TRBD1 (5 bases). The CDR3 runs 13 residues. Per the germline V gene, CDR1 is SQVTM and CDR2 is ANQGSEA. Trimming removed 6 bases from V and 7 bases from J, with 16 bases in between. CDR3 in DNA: TGCAGCGTCCACCGGACACGTTTGAATGAGCAGTTCTTC. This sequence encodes CSVHRTRLNEQFF.

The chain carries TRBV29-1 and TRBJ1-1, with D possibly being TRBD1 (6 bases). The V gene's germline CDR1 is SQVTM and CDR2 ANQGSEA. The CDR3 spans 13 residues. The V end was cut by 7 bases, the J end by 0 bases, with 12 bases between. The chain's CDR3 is CSGTEPMNTEAFF. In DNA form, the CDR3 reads TGCAGCGGGACAGAACCCATGAACACTGAAGCTTTCTTT.

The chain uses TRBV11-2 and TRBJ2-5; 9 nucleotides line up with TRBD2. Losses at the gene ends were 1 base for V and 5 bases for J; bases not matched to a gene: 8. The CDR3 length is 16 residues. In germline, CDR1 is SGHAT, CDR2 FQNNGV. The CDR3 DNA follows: TGTGCCAGCAGCTTAGTCCCCGGACTAGCGCGGGAGACCCAGTACTTC. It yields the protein CASSLVPGLARETQYF.

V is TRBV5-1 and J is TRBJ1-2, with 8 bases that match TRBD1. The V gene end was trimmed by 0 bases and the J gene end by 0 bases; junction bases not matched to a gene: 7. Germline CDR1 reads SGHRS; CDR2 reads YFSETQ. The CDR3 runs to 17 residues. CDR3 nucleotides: TGCGCCAGCAGCTTGGGTGGGACAGGATTAGCTAACTATGGCTACACCTTC. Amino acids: CASSLGGTGLANYGYTF.

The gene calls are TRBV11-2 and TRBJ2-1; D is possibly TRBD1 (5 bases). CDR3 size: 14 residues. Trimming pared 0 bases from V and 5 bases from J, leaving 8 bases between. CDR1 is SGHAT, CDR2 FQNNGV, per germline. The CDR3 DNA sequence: TGTGCCAGCAGCTTAGATTTAGGGGACAATGAGCAGTTCTTC. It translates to CASSLDLGDNEQFF.

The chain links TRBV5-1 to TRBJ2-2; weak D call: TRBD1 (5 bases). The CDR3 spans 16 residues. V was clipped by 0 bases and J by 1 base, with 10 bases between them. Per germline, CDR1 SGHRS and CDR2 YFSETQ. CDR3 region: CASSLEGARNTGELFF. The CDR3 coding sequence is TGCGCCAGCAGCTTGGAAGGGGCGAGGAACACCGGGGAGCTGTTTTTT.

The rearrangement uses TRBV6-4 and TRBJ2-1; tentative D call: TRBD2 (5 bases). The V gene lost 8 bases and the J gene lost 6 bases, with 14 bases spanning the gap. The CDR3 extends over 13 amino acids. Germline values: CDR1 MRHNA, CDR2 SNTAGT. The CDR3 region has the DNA TGTGCCAGCTCCCGGGAATTCGGCAATGAGCAGTTCTTC. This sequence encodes CASSREFGNEQFF.

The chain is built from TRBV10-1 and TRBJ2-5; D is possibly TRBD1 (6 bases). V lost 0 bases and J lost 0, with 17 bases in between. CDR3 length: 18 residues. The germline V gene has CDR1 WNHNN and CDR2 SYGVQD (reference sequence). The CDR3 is CASSESRGFLEYQETQYF. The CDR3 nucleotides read TGCGCCAGCAGTGAGTCTAGGGGGTTCTTGGAATACCAAGAGACCCAGTACTTC.

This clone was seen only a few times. In DNA form, the CDR3 reads TGTGCCAGTAGTATAGGGGACAGGAGCGGCTTTACCACTGAAGCTTTCTTT. Protein product: CASSIGDRSGFTTEAFF. This chain links TRBV19 with TRBJ1-1, with 8 positions matching TRBD1. CDR1 is LNHDA, CDR2 SQIVND, per germline (reference sequence). V trimming: 1 base; J trimming: 4 bases; junction bases outside the gene matches: 11. This CDR3 spans 17 amino acids.

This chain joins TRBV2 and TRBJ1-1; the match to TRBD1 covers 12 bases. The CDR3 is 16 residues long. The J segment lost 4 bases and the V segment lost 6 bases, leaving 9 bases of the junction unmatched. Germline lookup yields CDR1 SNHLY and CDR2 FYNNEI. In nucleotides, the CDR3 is TGTGCCAGCAGGGCGGGACAGGGGGCTGGGGGCACTGAAGCTTTCTTT. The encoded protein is CASRAGQGAGGTEAFF.

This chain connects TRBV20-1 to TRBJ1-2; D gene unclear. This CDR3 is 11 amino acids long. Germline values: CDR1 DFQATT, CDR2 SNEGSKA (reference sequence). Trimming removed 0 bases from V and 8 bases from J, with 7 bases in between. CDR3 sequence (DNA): TGCAGTGCTAGAGATTGGCCGGGCTACACCTTC. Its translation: CSARDWPGYTF.

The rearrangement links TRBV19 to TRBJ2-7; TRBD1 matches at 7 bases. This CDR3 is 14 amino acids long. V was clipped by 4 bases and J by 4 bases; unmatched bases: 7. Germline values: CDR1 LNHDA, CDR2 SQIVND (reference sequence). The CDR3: CASSRGGAVYEQYF. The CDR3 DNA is TGTGCCAGTAGTAGAGGGGGCGCCGTTTACGAGCAGTACTTC.

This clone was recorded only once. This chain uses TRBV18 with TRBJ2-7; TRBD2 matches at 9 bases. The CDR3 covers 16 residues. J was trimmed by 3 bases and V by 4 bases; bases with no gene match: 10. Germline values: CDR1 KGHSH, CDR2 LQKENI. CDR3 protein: CASSQTHLTSGYEQYF. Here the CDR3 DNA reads TGTGCCAGCTCACAAACCCACCTGACTAGCGGCTACGAGCAGTACTTC.

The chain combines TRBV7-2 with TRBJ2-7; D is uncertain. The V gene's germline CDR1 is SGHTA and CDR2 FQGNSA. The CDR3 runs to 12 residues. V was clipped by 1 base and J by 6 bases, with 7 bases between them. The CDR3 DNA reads TGTGCCAGCAGCTTAGGTAGTAGCGAGCAGTACTTC. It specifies CASSLGSSEQYF. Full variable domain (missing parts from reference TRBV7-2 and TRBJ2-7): GAGVSQSPSNKVTEKGKDVELRCDPISGHTALYWYRQSLGQGLEFLIYFQGNSAPDKSGLPSDRFSAERTGGSVSTLTIQRTQQEDSAVYLCASSLGSSEQYFGPGTRLTVT.

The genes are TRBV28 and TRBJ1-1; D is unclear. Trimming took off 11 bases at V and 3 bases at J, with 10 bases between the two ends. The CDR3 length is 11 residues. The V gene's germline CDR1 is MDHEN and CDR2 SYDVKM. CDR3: CASLADTEAFF. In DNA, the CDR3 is TGTGCCTCCCTCGCGGACACTGAAGCTTTCTTT. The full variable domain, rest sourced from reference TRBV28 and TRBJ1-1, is DVKVTQSSRYLVKRTGEKVFLECVQDMDHENMFWYRQDPGLGLRLIYFSYDVKMKEKGDIPEGYSVSREKKERFSLILESASTNQTSMYLCASLADTEAFFGQGTRLTVV.

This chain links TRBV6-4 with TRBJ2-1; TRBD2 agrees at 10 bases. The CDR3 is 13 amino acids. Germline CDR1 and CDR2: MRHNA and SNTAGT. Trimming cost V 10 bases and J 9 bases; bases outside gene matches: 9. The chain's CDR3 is CATGQREGGEQFF. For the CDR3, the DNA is TGTGCCACCGGCCAGCGGGAGGGGGGTGAGCAGTTCTTC.

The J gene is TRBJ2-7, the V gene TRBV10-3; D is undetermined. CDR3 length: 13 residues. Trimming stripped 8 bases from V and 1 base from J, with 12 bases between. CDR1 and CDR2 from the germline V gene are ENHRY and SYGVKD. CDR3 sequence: CAIQTASSYEQYF. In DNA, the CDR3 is TGTGCCATCCAAACAGCATCATCCTACGAGCAGTACTTC.

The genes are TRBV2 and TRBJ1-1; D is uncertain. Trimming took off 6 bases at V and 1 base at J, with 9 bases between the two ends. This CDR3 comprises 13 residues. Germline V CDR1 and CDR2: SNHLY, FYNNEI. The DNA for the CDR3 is TGTGCCAGCAGCCAGACACCGAACACTGAAGCTTTCTTT. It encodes CASSQTPNTEAFF.